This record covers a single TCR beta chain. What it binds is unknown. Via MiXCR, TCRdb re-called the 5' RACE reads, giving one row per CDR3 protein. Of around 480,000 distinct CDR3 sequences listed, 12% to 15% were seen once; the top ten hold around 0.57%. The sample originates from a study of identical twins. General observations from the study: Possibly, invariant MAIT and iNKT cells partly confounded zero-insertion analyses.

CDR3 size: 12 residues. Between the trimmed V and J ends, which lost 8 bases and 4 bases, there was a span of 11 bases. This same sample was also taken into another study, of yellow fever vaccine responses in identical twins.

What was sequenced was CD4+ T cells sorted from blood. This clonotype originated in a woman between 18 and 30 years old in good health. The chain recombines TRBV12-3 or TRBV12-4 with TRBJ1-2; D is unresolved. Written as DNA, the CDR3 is TGTGCCAGCGGGGTTCGGGGCTATGGCTACACCTTC. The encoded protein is CASGVRGYGYTF.